What follows are 14 T cell receptor beta chains derived from one specimen sequenced in a study of T cell repertoires in cytomegalovirus infection. MiXCR was run by TCRdb on the reads, yielding one entry per CDR3 protein. The table lists roughly 68,000 distinct CDR3 sequences, roughly 21% of them singletons. Which antigens these TCRs recognize remains unknown. Sample: CD8+ T cells from cultured PBMCs, taken from culture after CMV antigen stimulation. The receptors originated from a human donor in good health (CMV status not recorded). Some clones in this sample may be carry-over from other donors' samples.

This rearrangement joins TRBV24-1 to TRBJ2-1; TRBD1 matches at 12 bases. The V gene's germline CDR1 is KGHDR and CDR2 SFDVKD. J gave up 4 bases and V 4 bases, and 7 bases lay outside the gene matches. The CDR3 length is 17 residues. CDR3 DNA sequence: TGTGCCACCAGTGAAGATGGGACAGGGGGCACGTACAATGAGCAGTTCTTC. This sequence encodes CATSEDGTGGTYNEQFF.

This clonotype was counted only a few times. The V call is TRBV7-8, the J call TRBJ2-7, with D tentatively TRBD1 or TRBD2 (5 bases each). The germline CDR1 and CDR2 sequences are SGHVS and FQNEAQ. The CDR3 runs to 14 residues. V lost 5 bases and J lost 6, with 17 bases in between. CDR3 protein: CASSDRDGFSEQYF. The CDR3 DNA reads TGTGCCAGCAGCGACCGGGACGGTTTTTCCGAGCAGTACTTC.

This clonotype was counted between two and nine times. The chain employs TRBV12-3 or TRBV12-4 and TRBJ1-3; D uncertain. Trimming took off 6 bases at V and 2 bases at J, with 11 bases between the two ends. This CDR3 region has 14 residues. CDR3 region: CASRPDATGNTIYF. CDR3 coding DNA: TGTGCCAGCAGACCGGACGCAACTGGAAACACCATATATTTT.

This clonotype came up a few times. The rearrangement joins TRBV5-6 to TRBJ2-7; 7 bases map to TRBD1. Germline assignment: CDR1 SGHDT and CDR2 YYEEEE. The J segment lost 2 bases and the V segment lost 4 bases, leaving 15 bases of the junction unmatched. The length of the CDR3 is 17 residues. In DNA form, the CDR3 reads TGTGCCAGCAGCCCCGGCTTCCCGGGACAGATACCCTACGAGCAGTACTTC. Encoded protein: CASSPGFPGQIPYEQYF.

The chain couples TRBV2 to TRBJ1-2; no reliable D call. V shed 4 bases and J shed 2 bases, with 8 bases lying between them. The CDR3 is made up of 13 amino acids. CDR1 and CDR2 from the germline V gene are SNHLY and FYNNEI. The CDR3 region is CASSGRENYGYTF. DNA of the CDR3: TGTGCCAGCAGTGGCAGAGAGAACTATGGCTACACCTTC. Combining the CDR3 with reference TRBV2 and TRBJ1-2 gives the whole variable domain EPEVTQTPSHQVTQMGQEVILRCVPISNHLYFYWYRQILGQKVEFLVSFYNNEISEKSEIFDDQFSVERPDGSNFTLKIRSTKLEDSAMYFCASSGRENYGYTFGSGTRLTVV.

The chain is built from TRBV4-2 and TRBJ1-4; 11 bases align to TRBD1. The CDR3 consists of 18 residues. Germline trimming cut 0 bases from V and 4 bases from J; bases unmatched to any gene: 7. Germline values: CDR1 LGHNA, CDR2 YNFKEQ. The CDR3 protein is CASSQDLGTGGNNEKLFF. The CDR3 DNA reads as TGTGCCAGCAGCCAAGATCTGGGGACAGGGGGGAATAATGAAAAACTGTTTTTT.

The V gene is TRBV7-2, the J gene TRBJ2-5, with D possibly TRBD2 on 6 matching bases. The germline CDR1 and CDR2 sequences are SGHTA and FQGNSA. V was trimmed by 4 bases and J by 4 bases, leaving 19 bases between them. CDR3 length: 16 residues. CDR3 nucleotide sequence: TGTGCCAGCAGCTCCCAAGGCGGCGGGATGGGAGAGACCCAGTACTTC. This codes for CASSSQGGGMGETQYF.

This clonotype appeared a few times. The V call is TRBV7-2, the J call TRBJ2-5, with D unresolved. The germline V gene has CDR1 SGHTA and CDR2 FQGNSA. CDR3 length equals 15 residues. Trimming removed 5 bases from V and 1 base from J, with 14 bases in between. For the CDR3, the DNA is TGTGCCAGCAGCCTATACACGAGCCCCCAAGAGACCCAGTACTTC. This sequence encodes CASSLYTSPQETQYF. The whole variable domain, remainder taken from reference TRBV7-2 and TRBJ2-5, is GAGVSQSPSNKVTEKGKDVELRCDPISGHTALYWYRQSLGQGLEFLIYFQGNSAPDKSGLPSDRFSAERTGGSVSTLTIQRTQQEDSAVYLCASSLYTSPQETQYFGPGTRLLVL.

This clonotype was counted many times. The chain links TRBV19 to TRBJ2-1, with D maybe TRBD2 (5 bases). This CDR3 spans 14 amino acids. Trimming removed 6 bases at V and 6 bases at J, with 15 bases between. Germline V lookup: CDR1 LNHDA, CDR2 SQIVND (reference sequence). The CDR3 sequence is CASSFKTNLNEQFF. The CDR3 DNA reads TGTGCCAGTAGCTTTAAGACTAACCTCAATGAGCAGTTCTTC.

The V gene is TRBV6-2 or TRBV6-3, the J gene TRBJ2-2; tentatively, D is TRBD1 (6 bases). This CDR3 is built from 13 residues. Germline V gene sequence: CDR1 MNHEY, CDR2 SVGEGT. V was pared by 6 bases and J by 4 bases, with 9 bases between. The DNA for the CDR3 is TGTGCCAGCAGACCACAGGGCACCGGGGAGCTGTTTTTT. Its protein product is CASRPQGTGELFF.

J is TRBJ2-1 and V is TRBV6-6; D is possibly TRBD1 (6 bases). CDR3 length equals 14 residues. Germline V gene lookup returns CDR1 MNHNY and CDR2 SVGAGI (reference sequence). Trimming removed 5 bases from V and 4 bases from J, with 12 bases in between. CDR3 sequence (DNA): TGTGCCAGCAGTACAGGGAGTGTTTACAATGAGCAGTTCTTC. Translating gives CASSTGSVYNEQFF.

This clonotype was seen only a few times. This chain joins TRBV4-1 and TRBJ2-2; no clear D gene. Germline V gene lookup returns CDR1 MGHRA and CDR2 YSYEKL. The ends were cut back, 0 bases at V and 4 bases at J, with 6 bases in the middle. This CDR3 has 14 residues. CDR3 protein: CASSQDWGTGELFF. CDR3 coding DNA: TGCGCCAGCAGCCAAGATTGGGGCACCGGGGAGCTGTTTTTT.

V and J are TRBV5-6 and TRBJ1-4; no reliable D call. CDR1 SGHDT and CDR2 YYEEEE come from the germline V gene. V was trimmed by 2 bases and J by 4 bases, leaving 9 bases between them. The CDR3 is 14 residues long. The CDR3 loop is CASSFLSFNEKLFF. For the CDR3, the DNA is TGTGCCAGCAGCTTTCTCAGCTTTAATGAAAAACTGTTTTTT.

The chain uses TRBV6-2 or TRBV6-3 and TRBJ2-1, with D possibly being TRBD1 (7 bases). Germline V gene sequence: CDR1 MNHEY, CDR2 SVGEGT. The CDR3 has 15 amino acids. V lost 5 bases and J 9 bases, leaving 20 bases between the germline ends. The CDR3 DNA sequence: TGTGCCAGCAGTCCGCGGGACAGCCCGTTCGGTGAGCAGTTCTTC. Protein: CASSPRDSPFGEQFF.